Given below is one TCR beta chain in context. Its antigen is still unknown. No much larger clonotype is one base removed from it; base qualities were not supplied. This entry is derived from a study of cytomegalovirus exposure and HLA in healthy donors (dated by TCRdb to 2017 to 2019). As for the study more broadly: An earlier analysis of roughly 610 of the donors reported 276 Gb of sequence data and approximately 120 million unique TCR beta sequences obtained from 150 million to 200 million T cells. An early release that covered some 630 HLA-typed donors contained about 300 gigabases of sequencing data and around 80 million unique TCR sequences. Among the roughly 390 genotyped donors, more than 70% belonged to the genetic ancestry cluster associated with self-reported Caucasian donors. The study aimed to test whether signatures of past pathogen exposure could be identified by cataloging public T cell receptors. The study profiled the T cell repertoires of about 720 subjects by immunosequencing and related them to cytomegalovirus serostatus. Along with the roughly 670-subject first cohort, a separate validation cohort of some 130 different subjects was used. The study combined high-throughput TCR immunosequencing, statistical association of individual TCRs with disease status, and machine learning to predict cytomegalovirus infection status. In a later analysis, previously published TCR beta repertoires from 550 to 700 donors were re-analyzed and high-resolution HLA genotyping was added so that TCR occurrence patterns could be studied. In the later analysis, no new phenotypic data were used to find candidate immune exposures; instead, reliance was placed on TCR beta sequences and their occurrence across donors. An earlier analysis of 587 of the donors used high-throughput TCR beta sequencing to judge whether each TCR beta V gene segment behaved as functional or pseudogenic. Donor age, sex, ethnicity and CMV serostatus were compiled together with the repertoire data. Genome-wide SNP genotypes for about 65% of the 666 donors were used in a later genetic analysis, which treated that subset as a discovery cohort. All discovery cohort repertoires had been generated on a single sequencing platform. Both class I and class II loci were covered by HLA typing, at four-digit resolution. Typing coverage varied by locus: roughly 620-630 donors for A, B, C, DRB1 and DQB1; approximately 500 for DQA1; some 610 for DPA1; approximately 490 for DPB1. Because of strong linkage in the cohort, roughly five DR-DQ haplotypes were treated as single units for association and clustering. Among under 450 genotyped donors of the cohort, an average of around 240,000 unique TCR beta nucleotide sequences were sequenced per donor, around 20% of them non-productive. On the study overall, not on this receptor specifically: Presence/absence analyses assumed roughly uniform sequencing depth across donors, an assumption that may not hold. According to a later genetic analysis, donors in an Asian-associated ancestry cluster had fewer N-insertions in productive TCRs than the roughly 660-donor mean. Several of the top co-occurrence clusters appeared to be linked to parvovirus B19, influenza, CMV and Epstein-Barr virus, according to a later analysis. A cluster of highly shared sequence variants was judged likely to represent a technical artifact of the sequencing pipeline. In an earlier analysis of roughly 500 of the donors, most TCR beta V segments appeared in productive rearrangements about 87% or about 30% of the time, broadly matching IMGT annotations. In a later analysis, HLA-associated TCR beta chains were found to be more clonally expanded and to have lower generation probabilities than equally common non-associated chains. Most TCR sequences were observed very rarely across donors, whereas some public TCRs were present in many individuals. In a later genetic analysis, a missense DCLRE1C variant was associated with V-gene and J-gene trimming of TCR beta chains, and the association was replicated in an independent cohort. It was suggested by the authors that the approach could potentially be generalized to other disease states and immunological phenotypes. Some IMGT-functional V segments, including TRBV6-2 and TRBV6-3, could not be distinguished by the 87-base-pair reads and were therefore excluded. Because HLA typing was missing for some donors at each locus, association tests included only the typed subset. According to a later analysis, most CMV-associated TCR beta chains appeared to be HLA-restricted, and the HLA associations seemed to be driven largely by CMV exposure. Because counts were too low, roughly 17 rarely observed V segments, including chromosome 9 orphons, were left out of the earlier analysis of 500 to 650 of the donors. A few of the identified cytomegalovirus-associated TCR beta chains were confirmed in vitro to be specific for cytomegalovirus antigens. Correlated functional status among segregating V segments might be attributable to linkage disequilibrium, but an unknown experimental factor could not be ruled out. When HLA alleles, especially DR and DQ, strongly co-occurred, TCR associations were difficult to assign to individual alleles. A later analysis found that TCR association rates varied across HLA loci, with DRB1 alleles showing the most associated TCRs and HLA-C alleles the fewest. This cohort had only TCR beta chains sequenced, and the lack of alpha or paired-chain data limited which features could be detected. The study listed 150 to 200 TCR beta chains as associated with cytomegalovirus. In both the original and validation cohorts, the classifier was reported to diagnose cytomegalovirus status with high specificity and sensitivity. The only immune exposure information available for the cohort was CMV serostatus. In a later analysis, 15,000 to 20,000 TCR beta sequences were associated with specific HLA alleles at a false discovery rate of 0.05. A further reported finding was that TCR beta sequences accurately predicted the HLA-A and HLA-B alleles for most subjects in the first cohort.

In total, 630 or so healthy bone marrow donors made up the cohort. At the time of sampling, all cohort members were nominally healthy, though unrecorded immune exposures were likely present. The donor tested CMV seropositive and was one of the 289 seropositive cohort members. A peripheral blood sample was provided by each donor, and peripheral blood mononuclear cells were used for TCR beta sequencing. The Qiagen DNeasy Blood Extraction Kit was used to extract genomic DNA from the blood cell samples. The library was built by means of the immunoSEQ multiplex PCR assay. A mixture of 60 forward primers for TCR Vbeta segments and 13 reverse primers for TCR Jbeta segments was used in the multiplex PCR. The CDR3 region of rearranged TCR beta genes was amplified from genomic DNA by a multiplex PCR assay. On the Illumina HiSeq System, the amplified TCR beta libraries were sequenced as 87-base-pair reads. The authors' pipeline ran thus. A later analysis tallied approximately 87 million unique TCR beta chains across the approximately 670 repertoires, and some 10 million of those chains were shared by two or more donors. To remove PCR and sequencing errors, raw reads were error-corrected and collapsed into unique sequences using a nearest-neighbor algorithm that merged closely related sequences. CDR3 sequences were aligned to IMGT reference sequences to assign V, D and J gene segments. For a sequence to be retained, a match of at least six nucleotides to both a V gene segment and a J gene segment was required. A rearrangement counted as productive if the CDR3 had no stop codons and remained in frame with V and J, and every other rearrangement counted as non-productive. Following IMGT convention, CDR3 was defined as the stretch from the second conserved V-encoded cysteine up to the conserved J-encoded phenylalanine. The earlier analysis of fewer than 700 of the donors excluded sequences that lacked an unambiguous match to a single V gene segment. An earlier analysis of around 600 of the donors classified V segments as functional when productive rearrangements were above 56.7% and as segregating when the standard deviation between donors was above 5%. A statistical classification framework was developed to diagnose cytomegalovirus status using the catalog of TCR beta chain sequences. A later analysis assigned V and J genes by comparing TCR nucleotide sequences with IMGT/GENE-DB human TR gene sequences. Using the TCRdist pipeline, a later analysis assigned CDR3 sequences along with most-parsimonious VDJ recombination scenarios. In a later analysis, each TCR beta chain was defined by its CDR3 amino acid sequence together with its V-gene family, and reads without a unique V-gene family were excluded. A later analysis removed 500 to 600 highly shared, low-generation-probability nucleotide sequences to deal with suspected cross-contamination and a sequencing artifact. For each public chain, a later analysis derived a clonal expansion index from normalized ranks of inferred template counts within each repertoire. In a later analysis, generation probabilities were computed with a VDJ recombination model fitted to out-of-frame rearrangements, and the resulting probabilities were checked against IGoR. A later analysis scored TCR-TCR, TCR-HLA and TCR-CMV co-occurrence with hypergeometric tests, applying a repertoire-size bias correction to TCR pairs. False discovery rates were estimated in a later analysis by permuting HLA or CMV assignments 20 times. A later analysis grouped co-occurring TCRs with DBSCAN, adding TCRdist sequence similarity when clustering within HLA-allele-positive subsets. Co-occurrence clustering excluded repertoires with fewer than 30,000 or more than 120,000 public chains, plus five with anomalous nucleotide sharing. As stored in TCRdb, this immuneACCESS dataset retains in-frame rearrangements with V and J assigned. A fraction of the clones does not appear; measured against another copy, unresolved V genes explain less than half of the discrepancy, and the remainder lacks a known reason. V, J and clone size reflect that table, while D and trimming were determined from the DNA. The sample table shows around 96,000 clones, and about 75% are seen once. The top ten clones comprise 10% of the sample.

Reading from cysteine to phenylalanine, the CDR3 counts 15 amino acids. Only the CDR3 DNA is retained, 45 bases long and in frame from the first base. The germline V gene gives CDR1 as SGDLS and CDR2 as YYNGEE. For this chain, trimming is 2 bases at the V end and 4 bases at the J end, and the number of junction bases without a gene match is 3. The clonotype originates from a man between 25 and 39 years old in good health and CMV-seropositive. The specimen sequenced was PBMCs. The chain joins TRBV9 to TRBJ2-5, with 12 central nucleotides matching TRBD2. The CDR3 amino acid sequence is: CASSVGLAGTETQYF. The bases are TGTGCCAGCAGCGTGGGACTAGCGGGTACAGAGACCCAGTACTTC.